The 5 T cell receptor beta chains below all came from one sample that was sequenced in a study of blood T cells in healthy people across ages. Primed by a sample-barcoded 5' primer and a J-beta primer mix, a second PCR proceeded for about 6 to 11 cycles. TCRdb passed the 5' RACE reads through MiXCR, listing each CDR3 protein once. The top ten clones hold roughly 14% of a sample with about 650,000 distinct CDR3 sequences, approximately 29% of them seen once. The sequencing input was blood. Receptor source: an elderly woman in good health.

This clonotype was detected a few times. This rearrangement joins TRBV20-1 to TRBJ1-2, with a tentative D call TRBD1 (6 bases). This CDR3 is 14 amino acids long. Per the germline V gene, CDR1 is DFQATT and CDR2 is SNEGSKA (reference sequence). The V gene lost 1 base and the J gene lost 6 bases, with 15 bases spanning the gap. The CDR3 DNA sequence: TGCAGTGCTAGAGGACGCGGGGGGCGCGATGGCTACACCTTC. It encodes CSARGRGGRDGYTF.

In the case of this clonotype: This sequence may be a read error, since a much larger clone differs from it by one base. V usage is TRBV15 and J usage is TRBJ2-3; possibly TRBD1 for D (6 bases). The V gene's germline CDR1 is LNHNV and CDR2 YYDKDF (reference sequence). V lost 0 bases to trimming and J lost 2 bases, with 12 bases between them. This CDR3 contains 16 residues. The CDR3 region is CATSRDLRGSTDTQYF. Here the CDR3 DNA reads TGTGCCACCAGCAGAGACCTCAGGGGTTCCACAGATACGCAGTATTTT. Complete variable domain (other parts from reference TRBV15 and TRBJ2-3): DAMVIQNPRYQVTQFGKPVTLSCSQTLNHNVMYWYQQKSSQAPKLLFHYYDKDFNNEADTPDNFQSRRPNTSFCFLDIRSPGLGDTAMYLCATSRDLRGSTDTQYFGPGTRLTVL.

This chain uses TRBV19 with TRBJ2-3; 9 positions match TRBD2. Germline V lookup: CDR1 LNHDA, CDR2 SQIVND (reference sequence). The CDR3 runs 18 residues. The junction had 9 bases not matched to a gene; V was cut back by 2 bases and J by 0 bases. CDR3 protein: CASSISLAGTSSTDTQYF. The CDR3 region has the DNA TGTGCCAGTAGTATAAGTCTAGCGGGGACCTCTAGCACAGATACGCAGTATTTT.

Only a few counts were recorded for this clonotype. Just one base apart from a much larger clone, this may be a read error. The V gene is TRBV20-1, the J gene TRBJ2-7; 8 positions match TRBD2. CDR1 DFQATT and CDR2 SNEGSKA come from the germline V gene (reference sequence). The CDR3 is 15 residues long. V trimming: 4 bases; J trimming: 7 bases; junction bases outside the gene matches: 15. The DNA for the CDR3 is TGCAGTGCTACCCGGCTAGCGGGTACTTACAATGAGCAGTACTTC. Translation: CSATRLAGTYNEQYF.

This clonotype has just a few counts. With a much larger clone just one base away, this may be a read error. The chain links TRBV10-3 to TRBJ2-5, with D possibly being TRBD1 or TRBD2 (5 bases each). This CDR3 is 16 amino acids long. In germline, CDR1 is ENHRY, CDR2 SYGVKD. Trimming shortened V by 1 base and J by 1 base, and 13 bases separated the two germline ends. In nucleotides, the CDR3 is TGTGCCATCAGTGAGTTGGTCGGGGCGACCCAAGAGACCCAGTACTTC. Its protein product is CAISELVGATQETQYF.